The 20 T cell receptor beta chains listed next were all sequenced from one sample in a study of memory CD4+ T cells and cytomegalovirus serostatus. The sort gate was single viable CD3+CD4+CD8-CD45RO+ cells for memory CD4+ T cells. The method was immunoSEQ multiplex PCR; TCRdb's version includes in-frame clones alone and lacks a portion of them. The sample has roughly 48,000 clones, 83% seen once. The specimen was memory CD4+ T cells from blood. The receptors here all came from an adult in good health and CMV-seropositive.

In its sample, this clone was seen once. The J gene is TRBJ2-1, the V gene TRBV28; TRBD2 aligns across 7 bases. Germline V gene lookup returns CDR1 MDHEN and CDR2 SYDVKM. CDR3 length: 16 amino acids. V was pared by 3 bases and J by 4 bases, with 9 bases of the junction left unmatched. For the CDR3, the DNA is TGTGCCAGCAGTTTTCAGGGCGGGAGATATTACAATGAGCAGTTCTTC. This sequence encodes CASSFQGGRYYNEQFF.

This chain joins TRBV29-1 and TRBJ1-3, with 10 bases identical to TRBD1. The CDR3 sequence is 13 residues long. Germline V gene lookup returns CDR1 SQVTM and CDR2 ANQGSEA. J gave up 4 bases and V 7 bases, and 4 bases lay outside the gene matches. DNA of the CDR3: TGCAGCGGACAGGGGGCGGCCGGAAACACCATATATTTT. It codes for CSGQGAAGNTIYF. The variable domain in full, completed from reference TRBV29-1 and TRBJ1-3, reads SAVISQKPSRDICQRGTSLTIQCQVDSQVTMMFWYRQQPGQSLTLIATANQGSEATYESGFVIDKFPISRPNLTFSTLTVSNMSPEDSSIYLCSGQGAAGNTIYFGEGSWLTVV.

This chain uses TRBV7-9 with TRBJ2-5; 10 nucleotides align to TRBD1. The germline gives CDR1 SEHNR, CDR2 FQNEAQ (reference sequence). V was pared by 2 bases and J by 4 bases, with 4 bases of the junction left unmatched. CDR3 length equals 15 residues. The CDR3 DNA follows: TGTGCCAGCAGCTTAAGGACAGGGGGTGCAGAGACCCAGTACTTC. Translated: CASSLRTGGAETQYF.

The CDR3 sequence: CAISESSYEQYF. CDR3 in DNA: TGTGCCATCAGTGAGTCCTCCTACGAGCAGTACTTC. The chain carries TRBV10-3 and TRBJ2-7; D is ambiguous. The CDR3 contains 12 residues. V was clipped by 0 bases and J by 0 bases, with 0 bases between them. From germline, CDR1 is ENHRY and CDR2 SYGVKD.

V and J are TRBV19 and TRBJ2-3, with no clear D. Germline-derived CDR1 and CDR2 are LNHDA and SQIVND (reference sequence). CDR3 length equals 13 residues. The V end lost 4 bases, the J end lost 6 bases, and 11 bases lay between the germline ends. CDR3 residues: CASSNRIPDTQYF. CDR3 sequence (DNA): TGTGCCAGTAGTAATAGGATCCCGGATACGCAGTATTTT.

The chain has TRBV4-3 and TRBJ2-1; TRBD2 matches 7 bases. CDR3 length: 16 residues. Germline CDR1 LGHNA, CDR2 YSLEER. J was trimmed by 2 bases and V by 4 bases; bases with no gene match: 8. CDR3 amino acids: CASSRGGTNTYNEQFF. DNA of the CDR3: TGCGCCAGCAGCCGGGGGGGGACTAACACCTACAATGAGCAGTTCTTC.

CDR3 nucleotide sequence: TGTGCCACCAGCGCCGGGCCCCACAATGAGCAGTTCTTC. This encodes CATSAGPHNEQFF. The chain joins TRBV15 to TRBJ2-1, with D hard to call. The CDR3 sequence is 13 residues long. Trimming removed 5 bases from V and 5 bases from J, with 10 bases in between. CDR1 is LNHNV, CDR2 YYDKDF, per germline (reference sequence).

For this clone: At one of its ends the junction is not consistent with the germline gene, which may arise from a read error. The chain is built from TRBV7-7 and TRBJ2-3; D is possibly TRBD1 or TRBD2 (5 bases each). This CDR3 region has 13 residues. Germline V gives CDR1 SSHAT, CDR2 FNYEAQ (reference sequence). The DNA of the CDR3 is TGTGCTAGCAGCCCCACCGGGGCCGATACGCAGTATTTT. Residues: CASSPTGADTQYF.

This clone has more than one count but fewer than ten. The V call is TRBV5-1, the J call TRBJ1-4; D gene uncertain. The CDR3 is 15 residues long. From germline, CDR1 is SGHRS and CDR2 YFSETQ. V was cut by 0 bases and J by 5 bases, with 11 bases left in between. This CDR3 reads CASSLEGHPNEKLFF. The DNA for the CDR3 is TGCGCCAGCAGCTTGGAGGGCCATCCCAATGAAAAACTGTTTTTT.

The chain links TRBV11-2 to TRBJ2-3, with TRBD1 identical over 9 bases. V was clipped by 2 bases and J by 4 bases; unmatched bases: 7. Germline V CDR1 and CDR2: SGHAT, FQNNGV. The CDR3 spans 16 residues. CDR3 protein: CASSLPRTGVADTQYF. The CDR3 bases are TGTGCCAGCAGCTTACCCAGGACAGGGGTGGCAGATACGCAGTATTTT.

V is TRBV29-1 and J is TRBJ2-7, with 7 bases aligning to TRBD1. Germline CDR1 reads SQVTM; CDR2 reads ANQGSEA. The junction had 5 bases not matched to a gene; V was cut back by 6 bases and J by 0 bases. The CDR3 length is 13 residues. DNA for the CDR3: TGCAGCGTCGGGACAGCTAGCTCCTACGAGCAGTACTTC. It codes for CSVGTASSYEQYF.

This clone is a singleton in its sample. The CDR3 loop reads CSVWAGYEQYF. CDR3 in DNA: TGCAGTGTGTGGGCCGGCTACGAGCAGTACTTC. V and J are TRBV20-1 and TRBJ2-7; D not certain. Germline-derived CDR1 and CDR2 are DFQATT and SNEGSKA (reference sequence). Trimming shortened V by 7 bases and J by 3 bases, and 10 bases separated the two germline ends. CDR3 length: 11 amino acids.

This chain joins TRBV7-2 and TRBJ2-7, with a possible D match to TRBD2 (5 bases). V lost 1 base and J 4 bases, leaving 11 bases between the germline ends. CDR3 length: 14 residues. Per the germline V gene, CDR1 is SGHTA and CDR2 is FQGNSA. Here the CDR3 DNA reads TGTGCCAGCAGCTTAGGCAGCGGTGAATACGAGCAGTACTTC. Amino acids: CASSLGSGEYEQYF.

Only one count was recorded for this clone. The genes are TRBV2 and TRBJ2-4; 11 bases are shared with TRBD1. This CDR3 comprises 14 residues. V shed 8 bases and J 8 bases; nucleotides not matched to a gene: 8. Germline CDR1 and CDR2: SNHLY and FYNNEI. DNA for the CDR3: TGTGCCAGCGGGGGGACAGGGGGTGAATACATTCAGTACTTC. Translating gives CASGGTGGEYIQYF.

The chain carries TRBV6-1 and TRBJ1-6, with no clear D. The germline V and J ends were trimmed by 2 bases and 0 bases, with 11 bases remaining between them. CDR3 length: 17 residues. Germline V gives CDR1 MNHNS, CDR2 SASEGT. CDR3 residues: CASSELESGSYNSPLHF. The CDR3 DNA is TGTGCCAGCAGTGAATTGGAATCGGGCTCCTATAATTCACCCCTCCACTTT.

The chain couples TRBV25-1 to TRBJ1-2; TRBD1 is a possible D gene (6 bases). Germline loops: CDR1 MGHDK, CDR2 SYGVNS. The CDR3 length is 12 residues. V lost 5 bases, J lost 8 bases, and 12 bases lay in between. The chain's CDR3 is CASSPDSFGYTF. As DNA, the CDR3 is TGTGCCAGCAGTCCGGACAGTTTCGGCTACACCTTC.

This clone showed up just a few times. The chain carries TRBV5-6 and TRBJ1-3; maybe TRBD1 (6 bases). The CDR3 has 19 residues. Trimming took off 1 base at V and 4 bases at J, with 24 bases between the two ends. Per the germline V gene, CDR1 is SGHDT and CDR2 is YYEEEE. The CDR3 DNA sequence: TGTGCCAGCAGCTTGAAACGGACCTGGGGGGCAGGCAGAGGAAACACCATATATTTT. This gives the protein CASSLKRTWGAGRGNTIYF.

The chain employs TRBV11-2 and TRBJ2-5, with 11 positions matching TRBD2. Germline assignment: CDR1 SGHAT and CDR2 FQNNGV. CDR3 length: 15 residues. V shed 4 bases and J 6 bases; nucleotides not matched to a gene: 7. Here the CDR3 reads CASSYRLAGGQTQYF. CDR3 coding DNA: TGTGCCAGCAGCTACCGCCTAGCGGGGGGCCAGACCCAGTACTTC. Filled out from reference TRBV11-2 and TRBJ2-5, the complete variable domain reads EAGVAQSPRYKIIEKRQSVAFWCNPISGHATLYWYQQILGQGPKLLIQFQNNGVVDDSQLPKDRFSAERLKGVDSTLKIQPAKLEDSAVYLCASSYRLAGGQTQYFGPGTRLLVL.

This chain's CDR3 is CASSESRGPNSPLHF. The CDR3 DNA sequence: TGTGCCAGCAGTGAATCTCGGGGTCCCAATTCACCCCTCCACTTT. The chain carries TRBV25-1 and TRBJ1-6, with D unclear. This CDR3 comprises 15 residues. The germline CDR1 and CDR2 sequences are MGHDK and SYGVNS. V was clipped by 1 base and J by 7 bases, with 11 bases between them.

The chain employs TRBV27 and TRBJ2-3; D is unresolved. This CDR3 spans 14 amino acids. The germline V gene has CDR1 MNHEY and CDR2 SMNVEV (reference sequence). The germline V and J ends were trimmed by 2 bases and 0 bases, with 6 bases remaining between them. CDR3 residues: CASSLTISTDTQYF. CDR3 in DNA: TGTGCCAGCAGTTTAACGATAAGCACAGATACGCAGTATTTT.